One sample yielded the 12 T cell receptor beta chains listed below, sequenced in a study of cytomegalovirus exposure and HLA in healthy donors. The repertoire was sequenced with immunoSEQ multiplex PCR; TCRdb's copy has only in-frame clones and lacks some. The table shows some 130,000 clones, with more than 75% occurring only once. Sequences were obtained from PBMCs. These receptor sequences come from a woman aged 18-35 years in good health and CMV-seropositive.

The J gene is TRBJ1-2, the V gene TRBV30; maybe TRBD1 (5 bases). The V and J ends lost 0 bases and 8 bases respectively, with 13 bases between them. Germline CDR1 and CDR2: GTSNPN and SVGIG (reference sequence). The CDR3 runs to 13 residues. CDR3 residues: CAWSVARVSGYTF. In nucleotides, the CDR3 is TGTGCCTGGAGTGTTGCCAGGGTGAGCGGCTACACCTTC. Variable domain in full (rest from reference TRBV30 and TRBJ1-2): SQTIHQWPATLVQPVGSPLSLECTVEGTSNPNLYWYRQAAGRGLQLLFYSVGIGQISSEVPQNLSASRPQDRQFILSSKKLLLSDSGFYLCAWSVARVSGYTFGSGTRLTVV.

This clone showed up just a few times. This rearrangement joins TRBV4-1 to TRBJ2-7; a weak D match, TRBD1 (5 bases). CDR3 size: 14 residues. Trimming stripped 2 bases from V and 2 bases from J, with 10 bases between. Germline CDR1 MGHRA, CDR2 YSYEKL. For the CDR3, the DNA is TGCGCCAGCAGCCAAACTCTGGGGCCCTACGAGCAGTACTTC. It is translated as CASSQTLGPYEQYF.

J is TRBJ2-1 and V is TRBV5-1; 12 nucleotides align to TRBD2. The germline V gene has CDR1 SGHRS and CDR2 YFSETQ. The CDR3 sequence is 14 residues long. V lost 4 bases, J lost 12 bases, and 8 bases stayed unmatched. CDR3 DNA: TGCGCCAGCAGCGGCCTAGCGGGGGGGAAAGGGCAGTTCTTC. Protein sequence: CASSGLAGGKGQFF.

The gene calls are TRBV7-3 and TRBJ2-1; 8 bases are a match to TRBD2. This CDR3 is built from 16 residues. Trimming at V came to 5 bases and at J to 0 bases, leaving 6 bases not matched to a gene. Germline values: CDR1 SGHTA, CDR2 FQGTGA. CDR3 loop: CASSPSGGLSYNEQFF. The DNA of the CDR3 is TGTGCCAGCAGCCCAAGCGGGGGCCTCTCCTACAATGAGCAGTTCTTC.

The chain has TRBV30 and TRBJ1-6; D may be TRBD1 (6 bases). The CDR3 runs to 19 residues. V dropped 0 bases and J dropped 2 bases, with 20 bases sitting between them. Germline values: CDR1 GTSNPN, CDR2 SVGIG (reference sequence). The CDR3 region is CAWSVKQGLTEAYNSPLHF. The CDR3 nucleotides read TGTGCCTGGAGTGTGAAACAGGGCTTGACTGAGGCCTATAATTCACCCCTCCACTTT. Full variable domain (outside the CDR3, taken from reference TRBV30 and TRBJ1-6): SQTIHQWPATLVQPVGSPLSLECTVEGTSNPNLYWYRQAAGRGLQLLFYSVGIGQISSEVPQNLSASRPQDRQFILSSKKLLLSDSGFYLCAWSVKQGLTEAYNSPLHFGNGTRLTVT.

The V call is TRBV6-5, the J call TRBJ2-7; 8 nucleotides match TRBD1. V shed 7 bases and J 7 bases; nucleotides not matched to a gene: 12. CDR1 is MNHEY and CDR2 is SVGAGI in the germline V gene. This CDR3 has 14 amino acids. The CDR3: CASNLRSGGKEQYF. CDR3 DNA: TGTGCCAGCAACCTTAGGTCAGGGGGCAAGGAGCAGTACTTC.

The chain links TRBV5-6 to TRBJ2-7; 10 bases are shared with TRBD1. Trimming cost V 0 bases and J 1 base; bases outside gene matches: 7. CDR3 length: 17 residues. The germline gives CDR1 SGHDT, CDR2 YYEEEE. In DNA, the CDR3 is TGTGCCAGCAGCTTGGGACAGGGGGCGCCAGGTTCCTACGAGCAGTACTTC. It codes for CASSLGQGAPGSYEQYF.

This clone was detected only once. The genes are TRBV4-1 and TRBJ2-7; D possibly corresponds to TRBD1 (6 bases). The CDR3 extends over 15 amino acids. The germline gives CDR1 MGHRA, CDR2 YSYEKL. Trimming removed 2 bases from V and 4 bases from J, with 15 bases in between. CDR3 DNA: TGCGCCAGCAGCCAACAAACACAGGGAACTTACGAGCAGTACTTC. This translates into CASSQQTQGTYEQYF.

The rearrangement joins TRBV6-1 to TRBJ1-1, with D perhaps TRBD1 (6 bases). The CDR3 covers 12 residues. Trimming took 3 bases from V and 8 from J, leaving 10 bases between them. Per germline, CDR1 MNHNS and CDR2 SASEGT. The DNA for the CDR3 is TGTGCCAGCAGTGATATTAGGGGGGAAGCTTTCTTT. Protein: CASSDIRGEAFF.

This chain connects TRBV4-2 to TRBJ1-6; D gene ambiguous. Germline CDR1 and CDR2: LGHNA and YNFKEQ. The V end lost 0 bases, the J end lost 5 bases, and 11 bases lay between the germline ends. This CDR3 has 16 amino acids. The CDR3 sequence: CASSQEARQDNSPLHF. DNA for the CDR3: TGTGCCAGCAGCCAAGAAGCCCGGCAGGATAATTCACCCCTCCACTTT.

The V gene is TRBV5-8, the J gene TRBJ1-4, with D possibly TRBD1 on 5 matching bases. The ends were cut back, 4 bases at V and 5 bases at J, with 15 bases in the middle. Germline lookup yields CDR1 SGHTS and CDR2 YDEGEE. The CDR3 totals 15 residues. The CDR3 DNA reads as TGTGCCAGCAGCGCTCGCGGGGCAGGGAATGAAAAACTGTTTTTT. Translated: CASSARGAGNEKLFF.

The V and J genes are TRBV10-3 and TRBJ1-1, with D maybe TRBD1 (5 bases). CDR1 is ENHRY, CDR2 SYGVKD, per germline. Trimming removed 7 bases from V and 0 bases from J, with 9 bases in between. The CDR3 covers 13 residues. CDR3 residues: CAIKDSLNTEAFF. CDR3 DNA: TGTGCCATCAAAGACAGCCTGAACACTGAAGCTTTCTTT.